This T cell receptor (beta chain) was obtained from a study of blood T cell repertoires in COVID-19. The wider study: Specimens from acute and convalescent COVID-19 originated in the United States, Italy and Spain.

Per the study methods: Estimation of nucleated cell counts relied on the amplification of reference gene primers. This table comes from immunoSEQ multiplex PCR, and its TCRdb copy is limited to in-frame clones, with some not included. V and J calls and clone size are given by that table; D and trimming were obtained from the DNA. The profile shows 55,000 or so clones, almost 80% of them singletons. A note on this clone: An end of the junction does not agree with germline; a read error may underlie this.

The CDR3 runs to 15 residues. CDR1 is SNHLY and CDR2 is FYNNEI in the germline V gene. The chain combines TRBV2 with TRBJ2-7; D gene ambiguous. Sequencing was done on a sample of peripheral blood. The receptor comes from a man in his 60s with acute or convalescent COVID-19. The CDR3 here is CASREGPWSSYEQYF. The CDR3, as DNA: TGTGCCAGCAGGGAAGGACCCTGGAGCTCCTACGAGCAGTACTTC.